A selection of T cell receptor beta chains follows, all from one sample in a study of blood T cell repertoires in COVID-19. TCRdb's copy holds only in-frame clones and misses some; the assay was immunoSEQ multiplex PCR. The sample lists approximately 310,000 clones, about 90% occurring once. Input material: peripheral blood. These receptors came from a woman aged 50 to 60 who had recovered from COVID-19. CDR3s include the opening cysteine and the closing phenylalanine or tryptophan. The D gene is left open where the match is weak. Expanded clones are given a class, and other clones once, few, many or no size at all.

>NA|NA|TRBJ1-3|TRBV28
CASSLFRGLWGNTIYF
TGTGCCAGCAGTTTATTCAGGGGCCTCTGGGGAAACACCATATATTTT
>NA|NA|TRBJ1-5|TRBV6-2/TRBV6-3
CASSYGGNQHF
TGTGCCAGCAGTTACGGGGGGAACCAGCATTTT
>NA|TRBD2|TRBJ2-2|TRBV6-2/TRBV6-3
CASSYGVGLAITAFPTGELFF
TGTGCCAGCAGTTATGGGGTCGGACTAGCCATTACGGCTTTTCCCACCGGGGAGCTGTTTTTT
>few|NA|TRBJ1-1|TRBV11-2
CASSLAQLQAFF
TGTGCCAGCAGCTTAGCTCAACTCCAAGCTTTCTTT
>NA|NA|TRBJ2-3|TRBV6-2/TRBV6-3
CASSYRVSDTQYF
TGTGCCAGCAGTTATCGGGTATCTGATACGCAGTATTTT
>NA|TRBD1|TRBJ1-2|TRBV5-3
CARSHHRGQGYTF
TGTGCCAGAAGCCACCACAGGGGGCAGGGCTACACCTTC
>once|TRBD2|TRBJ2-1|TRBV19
CASSKGLAGVKEQFF
TGTGCCAGTAGTAAGGGACTAGCGGGAGTCAAAGAGCAGTTCTTC
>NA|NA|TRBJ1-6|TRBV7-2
CASSVRGSDSPLHF
TGTGCCAGCAGCGTACGGGGGTCGGATTCACCCCTCCACTTT
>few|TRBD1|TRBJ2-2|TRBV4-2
CASRDRDRDNTGELFF
TGTGCCAGCAGAGATAGAGACAGGGATAACACCGGGGAGCTGTTTTTT
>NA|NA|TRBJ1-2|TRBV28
CASSLSPGMDGYTF
TGTGCCAGCAGCCTCTCCCCAGGGATGGATGGCTACACCTTC
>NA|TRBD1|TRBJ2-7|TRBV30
CAWRRTGVFYEQYF
TGTGCCTGGAGAAGGACAGGGGTTTTCTACGAGCAGTACTTC
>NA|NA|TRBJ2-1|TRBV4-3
CASSQASVSYNEQFF
TGCGCCAGCAGCCAAGCTAGCGTAAGTTACAATGAGCAGTTCTTC
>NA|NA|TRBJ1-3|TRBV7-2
CASSLGAGSGNTIYF
TGTGCCAGCAGCTTGGGGGCCGGCTCTGGAAACACCATATATTTT
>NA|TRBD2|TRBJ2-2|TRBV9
CASSLKAGGRTGELFF
TGTGCCAGCAGCTTAAAAGCGGGGGGACGGACCGGGGAGCTGTTTTTT
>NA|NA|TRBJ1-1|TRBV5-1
CASSLGVGSRDTEAFF
TGCGCCAGCAGCTTAGGGGTAGGTTCTCGGGACACTGAAGCTTTCTTT
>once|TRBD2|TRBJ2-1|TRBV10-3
CAIDSGRTNEQFF
TGTGCCATAGATAGCGGGAGAACCAATGAGCAGTTCTTC
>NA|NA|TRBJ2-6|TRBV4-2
CASSSGRGTGANVLTF
TGTGCCAGCAGCTCCGGACGCGGGACTGGGGCCAACGTCCTGACTTTC
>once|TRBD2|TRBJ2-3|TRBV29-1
CSGTSGTDTQYF
TGCAGCGGGACTAGCGGCACAGATACGCAGTATTTT
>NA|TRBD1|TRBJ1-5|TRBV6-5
CASETGPGQPQHF
TGTGCCAGTGAGACAGGGCCGGGCCAGCCCCAGCATTTT
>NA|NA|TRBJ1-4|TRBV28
CASSLEGARKLFF
TGTGCCAGCAGTTTGGAAGGGGCTCGAAAACTGTTTTTT
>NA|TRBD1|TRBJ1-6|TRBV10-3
CAISDYITRDRGISPLHF
TGTGCCATCAGTGACTACATCACCCGGGACAGGGGTATTTCACCCCTCCACTTT
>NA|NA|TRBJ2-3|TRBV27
CASSLGLSGTDTQYF
TGTGCCAGCAGTTTGGGACTTTCGGGGACAGATACGCAGTATTTT
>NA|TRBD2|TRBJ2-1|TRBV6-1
CASREAGGVYNEQFF
TGTGCCAGCAGGGAAGCGGGGGGAGTCTACAATGAGCAGTTCTTC
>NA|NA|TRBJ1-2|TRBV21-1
CASSKDSNPNYGYTF
TGTGCCAGCAGCAAGGACAGCAATCCTAACTATGGCTACACCTTC
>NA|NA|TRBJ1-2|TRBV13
CASSLGIKPGYGYTF
TGTGCCAGCAGCTTAGGGATCAAACCGGGCTATGGCTACACCTTC